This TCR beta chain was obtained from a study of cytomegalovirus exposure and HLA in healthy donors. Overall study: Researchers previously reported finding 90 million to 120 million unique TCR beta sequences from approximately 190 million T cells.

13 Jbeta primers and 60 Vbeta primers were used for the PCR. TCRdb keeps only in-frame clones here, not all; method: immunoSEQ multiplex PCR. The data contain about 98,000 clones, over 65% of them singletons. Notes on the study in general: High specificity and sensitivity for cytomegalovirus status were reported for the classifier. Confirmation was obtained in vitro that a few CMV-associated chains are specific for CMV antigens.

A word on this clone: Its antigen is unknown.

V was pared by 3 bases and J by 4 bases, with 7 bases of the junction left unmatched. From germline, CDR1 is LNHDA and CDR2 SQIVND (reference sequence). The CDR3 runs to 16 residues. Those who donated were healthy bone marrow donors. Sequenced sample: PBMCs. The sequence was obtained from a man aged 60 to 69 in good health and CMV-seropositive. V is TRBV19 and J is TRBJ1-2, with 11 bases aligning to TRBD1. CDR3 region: CASSIWGQGVIYGYTF. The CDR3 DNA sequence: TGTGCCAGTAGTATTTGGGGACAGGGGGTCATCTATGGCTACACCTTC.